This T cell receptor beta chain was profiled in a study of response to subunit inactivated influenza vaccine. V was shortened by 4 bases and J by 5 bases, with 21 bases between the two germline ends. The germline V gene encodes CDR1 SGHRS and CDR2 YFSETQ. The CDR3 is made up of 16 amino acids. Using its own MiXCR run on the RT-PCR reads, TCRdb lists one record per CDR3 protein. This sample has around 530,000 distinct CDR3 sequences, with 16% found just once. This clonotype was observed a handful of times. The sequence was obtained from a man between 50 and 75 years old who received an inactivated influenza vaccine. The sample here was CD4+ T cells sorted from PBMCs, taken less than 25 months after vaccination. The J gene is TRBJ1-1, the V gene TRBV5-1; D might be TRBD1 (6 bases). CDR3 sequence reads: CASSPTSRGGGTEAFF. The CDR3 region has the DNA TGCGCCAGCAGCCCCACCTCTAGGGGGGGAGGAACTGAAGCTTTCTTT.